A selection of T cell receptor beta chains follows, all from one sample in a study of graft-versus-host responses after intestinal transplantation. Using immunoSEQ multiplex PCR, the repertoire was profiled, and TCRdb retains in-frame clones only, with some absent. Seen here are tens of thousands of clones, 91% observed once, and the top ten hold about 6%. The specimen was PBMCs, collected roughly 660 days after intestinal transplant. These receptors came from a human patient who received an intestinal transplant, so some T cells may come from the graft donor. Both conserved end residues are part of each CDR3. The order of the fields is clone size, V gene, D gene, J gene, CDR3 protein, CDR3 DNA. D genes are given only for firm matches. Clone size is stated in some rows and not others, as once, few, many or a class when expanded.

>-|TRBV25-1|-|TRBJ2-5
CASSDLTRDQETQYF
TGTGCCAGCAGTGACCTTACTAGGGACCAAGAGACCCAGTACTTC
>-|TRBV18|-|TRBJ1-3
CASSPPGSGNTIYF
TGTGCCAGCTCACCACCGGGCTCTGGAAACACCATATATTTT
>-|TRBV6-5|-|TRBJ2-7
CATIPRGASYEQYF
TGTGCCACCATCCCTCGCGGGGCCTCCTACGAGCAGTACTTC
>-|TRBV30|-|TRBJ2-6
CAWDSSGANVLTF
TGTGCCTGGGACAGCTCTGGGGCCAACGTCCTGACTTTC
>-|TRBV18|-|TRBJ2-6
CASSGQQGGTGANVLTF
TGTGCCAGCTCAGGACAGCAAGGGGGGACTGGGGCCAACGTCCTGACTTTC
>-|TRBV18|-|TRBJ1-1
CASSPSVAAGDTEAFF
TGTGCCAGCTCACCAAGTGTCGCAGCGGGTGACACTGAAGCTTTCTTT
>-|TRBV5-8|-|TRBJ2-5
CASSLWGTEETQYF
TGTGCCAGCAGCTTATGGGGCACAGAAGAGACCCAGTACTTC
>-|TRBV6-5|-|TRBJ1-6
CASSYSMNSPLHF
TGTGCCAGCAGTTACTCGATGAATTCACCCCTCCACTTT
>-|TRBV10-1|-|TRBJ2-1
CASSDGGVGGDEQFF
TGCGCCAGCAGTGACGGGGGTGTAGGGGGGGATGAGCAGTTCTTC
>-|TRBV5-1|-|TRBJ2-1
CASSFNSYNEQFF
TGCGCCAGCAGCTTTAACTCCTACAATGAGCAGTTCTTC
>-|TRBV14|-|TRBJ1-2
CASSASNYGYTF
TGTGCCAGCAGCGCAAGTAACTATGGCTACACCTTC
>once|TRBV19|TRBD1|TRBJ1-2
CASSMGTGSFGYTF
TGTGCCAGTAGTATGGGGACAGGGAGCTTTGGCTACACCTTC
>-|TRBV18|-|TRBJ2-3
CASSPLVISSENTDTQYF
TGTGCCAGCTCACCACTTGTTATTTCTAGCGAGAACACAGATACGCAGTATTTT
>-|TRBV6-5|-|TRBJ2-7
CASSYSTQASYEQYF
TGTGCCAGCAGTTACTCGACACAGGCCTCCTACGAGCAGTACTTC
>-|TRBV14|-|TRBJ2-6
CASSQVQGSSGANVLTF
TGTGCCAGCAGCCAAGTCCAGGGTAGCTCTGGGGCCAACGTCCTGACTTTC
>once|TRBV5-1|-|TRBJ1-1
CASTPAVGYTEAFF
TGCGCCAGCACCCCGGCAGTGGGCTACACTGAAGCTTTCTTT
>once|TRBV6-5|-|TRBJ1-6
CASAEDWDSPLHF
TGTGCCAGCGCTGAGGACTGGGATTCACCCCTCCACTTT
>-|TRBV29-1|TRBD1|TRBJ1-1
CSVQNRGGFTEAFF
TGCAGCGTTCAAAACAGGGGAGGGTTCACTGAAGCTTTCTTT
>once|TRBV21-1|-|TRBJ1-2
CASASGENYGYTF
TGTGCCAGTGCCTCAGGGGAAAACTATGGCTACACCTTC
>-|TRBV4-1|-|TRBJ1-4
CATAGGAGNEKLFF
TGCGCCACCGCGGGGGGGGCTGGGAATGAAAAACTGTTTTTT
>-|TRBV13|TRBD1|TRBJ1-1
CASSIRDRDTEAFF
TGTGCCAGCAGCATCCGGGACAGGGATACTGAAGCTTTCTTT
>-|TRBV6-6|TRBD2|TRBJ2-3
CASVGAGGTDTQYF
TGTGCCAGCGTCGGAGCGGGGGGCACAGATACGCAGTATTTT
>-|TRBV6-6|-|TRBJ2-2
CASSPRRGITGELFF
TGTGCCAGCAGTCCTCGGAGAGGGATCACCGGGGAGCTGTTTTTT
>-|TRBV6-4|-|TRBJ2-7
CASSDSDGSYEQYF
TGTGCCAGCAGTGACTCGGACGGATCCTACGAGCAGTACTTC
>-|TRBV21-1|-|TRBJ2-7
CASSKQVLAVSHEQYF
TGTGCCAGCAGCAAACAAGTCCTAGCGGTTTCTCACGAGCAGTACTTC
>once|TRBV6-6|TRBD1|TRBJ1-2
CASRQGQGYTF
TGTGCCAGCAGGCAGGGACAGGGCTACACCTTC
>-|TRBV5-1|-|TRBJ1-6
CASSLGGLSSYNSPLHF
TGCGCCAGCAGCTTGGGGGGGTTGAGCTCCTATAATTCACCCCTCCACTTT
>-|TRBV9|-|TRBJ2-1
CASSVFGSGLGREQFF
TGTGCCAGCAGCGTATTCGGCTCAGGGCTCGGACGGGAGCAGTTCTTC
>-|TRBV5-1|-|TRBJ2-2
CASSLGQGGTGELFF
TGCGCCAGCAGCTTGGGACAGGGAGGGACCGGGGAGCTGTTTTTT
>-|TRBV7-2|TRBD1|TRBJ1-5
CASSAQQGAHQPQHF
TGTGCCAGCAGCGCGCAACAGGGGGCGCATCAGCCCCAGCATTTT
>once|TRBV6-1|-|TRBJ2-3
CASRSGTDTQYF
TGTGCCAGCAGATCCGGGACAGATACGCAGTATTTT
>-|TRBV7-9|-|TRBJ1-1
CASSLGQASRSIF
TGTGCCAGCAGCTTAGGGCAGGCCAGCCGTTCGATCTTT
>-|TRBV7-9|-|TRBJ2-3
CASSLAPGGTDTQYF
TGTGCCAGCAGCTTAGCTCCGGGGGGCACAGATACGCAGTATTTT
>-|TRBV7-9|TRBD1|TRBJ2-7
CASSSNDRAIYEQYF
TGTGCCAGCAGTTCAAACGACAGGGCAATCTACGAGCAGTACTTC
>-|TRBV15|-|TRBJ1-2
CATSRTTGFGGYTF
TGTGCCACCAGCAGAACTACAGGATTTGGTGGCTACACCTTC
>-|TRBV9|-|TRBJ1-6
CASSATVVDSPLHF
TGTGCCAGCAGCGCAACAGTTGTAGATTCACCCCTCCACTTT
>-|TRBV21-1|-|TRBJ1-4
CASSKERGREKLFF
TGTGCCAGCAGCAAGGAGCGCGGAAGGGAAAAACTGTTTTTT
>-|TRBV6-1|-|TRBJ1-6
CASSHRDTNSPLHF
TGTGCCAGCAGTCACAGGGACACTAATTCACCCCTCCACTTT